This T cell receptor (beta chain) was sequenced during a study of T cells in Graves' hyperthyroidism and ophthalmopathy (dated by TCRdb to 2018 to 2020). Concerning the study at large: Peripheral blood was collected at initial diagnosis, before any treatment. Whether ophthalmopathy could be predicted prospectively was tested in an independent validation cohort made up of under 20 hyperthyroidism patients plus 17 patients who later progressed to ophthalmopathy. In addition, the study compared T-cell repertoires in thyroid tissue and in blood from over 5 Graves' hyperthyroidism patients. The paper describes TCR Vbeta CDR3 sequencing of roughly 130 peripheral blood samples, made up of roughly 40 ophthalmopathy patients, 70 to 75 hyperthyroidism patients and some 17 progressor patients. The roughly 94 discovery patients were randomly split 7:3 into training and test sets. A discovery cohort of about a hundred patients, 43 with Graves' ophthalmopathy and approximately 57 with stable Graves' hyperthyroidism, was used to find distinguishing TCR V-J signatures. Once sampling was done, hyperthyroidism patients were given methimazole at a starting dose of 30 mg daily, whereas ophthalmopathy patients were given high-dose intravenous methylprednisolone.

What the research found in general, with its limitations: In validation, progression to ophthalmopathy was predicted by the model with approximately 67% sensitivity and 72.22% specificity, a median of 6.5 months before onset. Most expanded thyroid clonotypes (frequency above 0.001) were also found in blood, which suggests that blood repertoires may mirror thyroid immune responses. Sample size was not statistically predetermined, and blinding of investigators to group allocation was not performed. A 13 V-J signature model separated ophthalmopathy from stable hyperthyroidism, with around 88% sensitivity and roughly 84% specificity in cross-validation and 80%/75% in testing.

The TCR beta CDR3 regions were amplified from RNA transcripts. A first-round RT-PCR of the TCR CDR3 used the HTBI primer set with the Qiagen OneStep RT-PCR kit. Libraries were constructed in a second round of multiplex PCR, after which size selection and purification were performed. Paired-end sequencing of the libraries was performed with 100 bp reads on an Illumina HiSeq2000. Regarding the original processing steps: SOAPnuke was used to process the raw data, throwing out any read that contained adapters or uncalled bases, had a mean Phred below 15, or lacked an exact constant-primer or identifier match. COPE v1.2.5 was used to merge the high-quality paired reads, and each unique nucleotide sequence was defined as a clonotype. MiTCR v1.1 was used to align the clonotypes against IMGT TRBV, TRBD and TRBJ reference segments. Only V-J combinations with frequency above 0.0001, covering about 99% of repertoires, were analysed. A TCS score was defined as the ratio between F50 (clonal expansion) and ExV (chaos), using BLOSUM62-based TCRdist between CDR3 peptides within each V-J. Welch's t-statistics and random forest reduced 450 to 600 V-J features to 10 to 15, which were used in a naive Bayes classifier (R e1071). In TCRdb, the public reads were trimmed at Q25 with fastp and aligned with MiXCR, with productive beta chains retained. One record per CDR3 amino acid sequence lists the most common genes and DNA. The V and J calls reflect TCRdb's pipeline rather than the authors' work. The sample table lists around 500,000 distinct CDR3 sequences, about 15% of them with a count of one. The ten most abundant clones make up less than 20% of the sample.

V is reduced by 5 bases and J by 8 bases, leaving a spacing of 16 bases between them. For CDR1 and CDR2, the germline V gene lists SGHTA and FQGTGA. The CDR3 runs 14 residues from the cysteine to the phenylalanine. This entry keeps only the CDR3 DNA: 42 bases, framed from base 1. This clonotype came up many times. Its antigen remains undetermined. No base qualities exist here, and no much larger clone lies one base off it. Stable Graves' hyperthyroidism was defined as no progression to ophthalmopathy during 18 months of follow-up. Hyperthyroidism patients were newly diagnosed, had a disease duration of under 2 months, and were aged 18 to 65 years. Any patient with an uncontrolled infection, another autoimmune disease, pregnancy or lactation was excluded. Diagnoses were based on clinical symptoms, serum thyroxine and TRAb, thyroid ultrasound and orbital computed tomography. PBMCs were separated from over 9 ml of fresh peripheral blood using Ficoll-Paque density gradient centrifugation. Total RNA was extracted using Trizol reagent, and RNA quality was assessed on an Agilent 2100 Bioanalyzer.

The chain joins TRBV7-3 to TRBJ2-1; a tentative D call is TRBD2 (6 bases match). The clonotype was recovered from a woman in her late teens or twenties with Graves' hyperthyroidism. Sequenced material: blood. DNA sequence: TGTGCCAGCAGCCTAGGGTTGGAGGGCGATGAGCAGTTCTTC. Translated, it gives CASSLGLEGDEQFF. Extended through the reference TRBV7-3 and TRBJ2-1 proteins, this CDR3 yields the full variable domain: GAGVSQTPSNKVTEKGKYVELRCDPISGHTALYWYRQSLGQGPEFLIYFQGTGAADDSGLPNDRFFAVRPEGSVSTLKIQRTERGDSAVYLCASSLGLEGDEQFFGPGTRLTVL.